Sequencing of this TCR beta chain was carried out in a study of shared clonotypes between healthy human individuals. The data were produced by immunoSEQ multiplex PCR, yet TCRdb's version contains in-frame clones alone and is incomplete. Of around 1.1 million clones listed, 70% to 80% are singletons. This TCR was recovered from a man between 18 and 35 years old in good health. Some clones in this sample may be carry-over from other donors' samples. What was sequenced was memory CD4+ T cells from PBMCs. Described subset: CD45RA-negative fraction.

The CDR3 DNA follows: TGTGCCAGCGCCCTCTCCTACGAGCAGTACTTC. This codes for CASALSYEQYF. V usage is TRBV2 and J usage is TRBJ2-7; D ambiguous. The CDR3 consists of 11 residues. Per the germline V gene, CDR1 is SNHLY and CDR2 is FYNNEI. V was cut by 8 bases and J by 0 bases, with 5 bases left in between. Complete variable domain (other parts from reference TRBV2 and TRBJ2-7): EPEVTQTPSHQVTQMGQEVILRCVPISNHLYFYWYRQILGQKVEFLVSFYNNEISEKSEIFDDQFSVERPDGSNFTLKIRSTKLEDSAMYFCASALSYEQYFGPGTRLTVT.